One and the same sample provided the 18 T cell receptor beta chains below, sequenced in a study of CD8 T cells in ankylosing spondylitis. TCRdb processed the 5' RACE reads anew with MiXCR; each CDR3 protein has one entry. The profile covers 450,000 to 550,000 distinct CDR3 sequences, with 5.3% appearing a single time and under 4.5% taken by the ten largest. Which antigens these TCRs recognize remains unknown. Study-level results: Several highly homologous variants formed a TCR beta motif that appeared characteristic of ankylosing spondylitis blood.

Sequenced material: blood, either unsorted or a sorted T cell fraction (not recorded which). The source is a male donor with ankylosing spondylitis.

This clonotype was picked up one time. With a much larger clone just one base away, this may be a read error. This chain uses TRBV7-2 with TRBJ2-2; 7 bases line up with TRBD2. This CDR3 comprises 15 residues. CDR1 is SGHTA, CDR2 FQGNSA, per germline. The CDR3 nucleotides read TGTGCCAGCAGCTCCCGGACTAGTTACACCGGGGAGCTGCTTTTT. Translated, it gives CASSSRTSYTGELLF.

The table lists this clonotype with a few counts. The gene calls are TRBV27 and TRBJ2-7; 7 positions match TRBD1. CDR1 and CDR2 (germline): MNHEY, SMNVEV (reference sequence). Trimming at V came to 1 base and at J to 3 bases, leaving 9 bases not matched to a gene. The CDR3 is 16 residues long. CDR3 sequence (DNA): TGTGCCAGCAGTTTATTCGTGGCAGGGGGTATCTACGAGCAGTACTTC. This codes for CASSLFVAGGIYEQYF.

This clonotype was seen ten or more times. CDR3 sequence: CASYSGNSPLHF. CDR3 DNA sequence: TGTGCCAGCTACTCAGGGAATTCACCCCTCCACTTT. The chain combines TRBV28 with TRBJ1-6; a weak D match, TRBD1 (5 bases). V was clipped by 8 bases and J by 7 bases, with 9 bases between them. Per the germline V gene, CDR1 is MDHEN and CDR2 is SYDVKM. The CDR3 contains 12 residues.

The V gene is TRBV5-1, the J gene TRBJ1-1; perhaps TRBD1 as D (5 bases). The CDR3 is 16 residues long. From germline, CDR1 is SGHRS and CDR2 YFSETQ. Trimming took 4 bases from V and 1 from J, leaving 17 bases between them. This CDR3 reads CASSPLGGNQNTEAFF. The CDR3 nucleotides are TGCGCCAGCAGCCCCCTCGGGGGGAATCAGAACACTGAAGCTTTCTTT.

This clonotype was observed at least ten times. This chain uses TRBV9 with TRBJ1-1; 8 nucleotides line up with TRBD1. CDR1 and CDR2 (germline): SGDLS, YYNGEE. V trimming: 7 bases; J trimming: 4 bases; junction bases outside the gene matches: 9. The CDR3 is 14 amino acids. CDR3 in amino acids: CASARTGRTTEAFF. CDR3 nucleotide sequence: TGTGCCAGCGCCAGGACAGGGCGAACCACTGAAGCTTTCTTT.

Ten or more counts support this clonotype. V is TRBV29-1 and J is TRBJ2-1; TRBD2 matches 7 bases. The CDR3 loop spans 13 amino acids. The ends lost 7 bases at V and 4 bases at J; junction bases unmatched: 7. Germline V gene lookup returns CDR1 SQVTM and CDR2 ANQGSEA. The CDR3: CSATGTIYNEQFF. CDR3 DNA sequence: TGCAGCGCAACCGGGACTATATACAATGAGCAGTTCTTC.

This clonotype was recorded many times. V is TRBV7-2 and J is TRBJ1-4; 9 bases are shared with TRBD1. V lost 6 bases and J lost 8; bases outside the gene matches: 7. Germline values: CDR1 SGHTA, CDR2 FQGNSA. This CDR3 contains 14 residues. CDR3 loop: CASSDGQGWEKLFF. DNA for the CDR3: TGTGCCAGCAGTGACGGACAGGGGTGGGAAAAACTGTTTTTT.

This clonotype was recorded many times. The chain employs TRBV5-6 and TRBJ2-3, with 10 bases identical to TRBD2. Germline V gives CDR1 SGHDT, CDR2 YYEEEE. Trimming cost V 3 bases and J 4 bases; bases outside gene matches: 11. The CDR3 is 17 amino acids. Here the CDR3 reads CASSSPLGTSASDTQYF. Here the CDR3 DNA reads TGTGCCAGCAGCTCGCCCTTGGGGACTAGCGCGTCAGATACGCAGTATTTT.

This clonotype occurred many times. The chain employs TRBV20-1 and TRBJ2-1; D is possibly TRBD2 (6 bases). Germline assignment: CDR1 DFQATT and CDR2 SNEGSKA (reference sequence). Trimming shortened V by 4 bases and J by 0 bases, and 13 bases separated the two germline ends. This CDR3 region has 15 residues. CDR3 DNA sequence: TGCAGTGCTAATCCTAGCGATTTCTCCTACAATGAGCAGTTCTTC. This codes for CSANPSDFSYNEQFF.

This clonotype was found many times. V gene TRBV27 combines with J gene TRBJ1-4, with 7 bases identical to TRBD1. With 5 bases clipped from V and 4 bases from J, the junction kept 7 bases outside the gene matches. This CDR3 is built from 15 residues. Germline assignment: CDR1 MNHEY and CDR2 SMNVEV (reference sequence). Here the CDR3 DNA reads TGTGCCAGCAGTCGATTCGACAGGGATAATGAAAAACTGTTTTTT. Translating it yields CASSRFDRDNEKLFF.

This clonotype was picked up many times. This sequence joins TRBV6-4 and TRBJ2-1, with D perhaps matching TRBD2 (5 bases). With 3 bases removed from V and 4 bases from J, the gap between germline ends came to 16 bases. Germline V gene data show CDR1 as MRHNA and CDR2 as SNTAGT. The CDR3 is 16 amino acids. The CDR3 DNA follows: TGTGCCAGCAGTGAAACCGGGATTTCTGTGTACAATGAGCAGTTCTTC. It yields the protein CASSETGISVYNEQFF.

This clonotype has at least ten counts. The chain uses TRBV7-8 and TRBJ1-1; no clear D gene. This CDR3 has 13 amino acids. Germline values: CDR1 SGHVS, CDR2 FQNEAQ. V lost 0 bases, J lost 7 bases, and 9 bases lay in between. CDR3 nucleotide sequence: TGTGCCAGCAGCTTAGCGGTCTTAGGTGAAGCTTTCTTT. As protein: CASSLAVLGEAFF.

This clonotype was observed many times. The chain recombines TRBV10-3 with TRBJ2-7, with 8 bases fitting TRBD2. This CDR3 has 14 amino acids. Losses at the gene ends were 6 bases for V and 3 bases for J; bases not matched to a gene: 7. Germline CDR1 is ENHRY and CDR2 is SYGVKD. The CDR3 is CAIRLGRDYYEQYF. The CDR3 DNA reads TGTGCCATCAGGCTCGGGAGGGACTACTACGAGCAGTACTTC.

The rearrangement joins TRBV5-1 to TRBJ1-3, with unresolved D. This CDR3 comprises 15 residues. Trimming left V 0 bases short and J 0 bases short, with 7 bases between. Germline values: CDR1 SGHRS, CDR2 YFSETQ. The DNA of the CDR3 is TGCGCCAGCAGCTTGGACAACCACTCTGGAAACACCATATATTTT. Protein sequence: CASSLDNHSGNTIYF. Full variable domain (remainder filled in from reference TRBV5-1 and TRBJ1-3): KAGVTQTPRYLIKTRGQQVTLSCSPISGHRSVSWYQQTPGQGLQFLFEYFSETQRNKGNFPGRFSGRQFSNSRSEMNVSTLELGDSALYLCASSLDNHSGNTIYFGEGSWLTVV.

This clonotype was recorded at least ten times. The chain recombines TRBV9 with TRBJ1-1, with TRBD1 as a possible D gene (6 bases). This CDR3 region has 15 residues. CDR1 SGDLS and CDR2 YYNGEE come from the germline V gene. V gave up 0 bases and J gave up 0 bases, with 9 bases separating them. The CDR3 protein is CASSVEGHMNTEAFF. The CDR3 bases are TGTGCCAGCAGCGTAGAGGGACATATGAACACTGAAGCTTTCTTT. Combining the CDR3 with reference TRBV9 and TRBJ1-1 gives the whole variable domain DSGVTQTPKHLITATGQRVTLRCSPRSGDLSVYWYQQSLDQGLQFLIQYYNGEERAKGNILERFSAQQFPDLHSELNLSSLELGDSALYFCASSVEGHMNTEAFFGQGTRLTVV.

This clonotype was counted ten times or more. The rearrangement links TRBV18 to TRBJ2-7; tentative D call: TRBD1 (5 bases). The CDR3 covers 14 residues. V shed 8 bases and J shed 6 bases, with 20 bases lying between them. CDR1 is KGHSH and CDR2 is LQKENI in the germline V gene. CDR3 region: CASRSMAGLGEQYF. CDR3 in DNA: TGTGCCAGCCGTTCAATGGCAGGGTTGGGCGAGCAGTACTTC. The full variable domain, its missing parts supplied by reference TRBV18 and TRBJ2-7, is NAGVMQNPRHLVRRRGQEARLRCSPMKGHSHVYWYRQLPEEGLKFMVYLQKENIIDESGMPKERFSAEFPKEGPSILRIQQVVRGDSAAYFCASRSMAGLGEQYFGPGTRLTVT.

The V call is TRBV11-2, the J call TRBJ2-6; 8 bases align to TRBD2. Germline V gene data show CDR1 as SGHAT and CDR2 as FQNNGV. V dropped 2 bases and J dropped 1; count of bases not matched to a gene: 7. CDR3 length equals 18 residues. The CDR3 spells CASSLSGRGASGANVLTF. The CDR3, as DNA: TGTGCCAGCAGCTTAAGTGGGCGGGGGGCGTCTGGGGCCAACGTCCTGACTTTC.

This clonotype was detected ten times or more. V and J are TRBV21-1 and TRBJ2-1; the table calls TRBD1, which could not be checked here. TRBV21-1 represents a pseudogene. This CDR3 is built from 13 residues. CDR3 sequence: CASSKRSPYEQFF. In nucleotides, the CDR3 is TGTGCCAGCAGCAAGAGAAGCCCCTATGAGCAGTTCTTC.